This T cell receptor (beta chain) was found in a study of cytomegalovirus exposure and HLA in healthy donors. Use of 60 Vbeta and 13 Jbeta primers characterized the PCR. Only in-frame clones appear in the TCRdb table, and some are missing; sequencing was by immunoSEQ multiplex PCR. This repertoire shows 150,000 to 200,000 clones, approximately 80% found once; its top ten account for 6% to 8%. Sequencing input: PBMCs. The TCR sequence derives from a male donor in good health and CMV-seropositive.

The CDR3 nucleotides read TGTGCTAGTGGTACCCGGGACAGCTCGAACACCGGGGAGCTGTTTTTT. Protein: CASGTRDSSNTGELFF. The genes are TRBV12-5 and TRBJ2-2, with 7 bases matching TRBD1. The CDR3 sequence is 16 residues long. Germline CDR1 LGHNT, CDR2 FRNRAP. V gave up 5 bases and J gave up 0 bases; unmatched junction bases: 6.